Listed here are 7 T cell receptor beta chains from one sample, sequenced in a study of blood T cells in healthy people across ages. Primers used in a second PCR of roughly 6 to 12 cycles were a sample-barcoded 5' primer and a J-beta primer mix. TCRdb re-analysed the 5' RACE reads in MiXCR, keeping a single row per CDR3 protein. The table has about 930,000 distinct CDR3 sequences, just under 30% seen once. This same sample was also taken into another study, of T cells of mothers and their children.

What was sequenced was blood. These receptors originate from a woman in her forties in good health.

This clonotype was counted only a few times. The rearrangement uses TRBV6-5 and TRBJ2-1, with unresolved D. The V end lost 3 bases, the J end lost 5 bases, and 14 bases lay between the germline ends. The CDR3 runs 15 residues. Per germline, CDR1 MNHEY and CDR2 SVGAGI. The DNA of the CDR3 is TGTGCCAGCAGTTATTCTCGGTGGGCTGACAATGAGCAGTTCTTC. Translation gives CASSYSRWADNEQFF.

In its sample, this clonotype was seen many times. The CDR3 reads CAISAGTGSYEQYF. The CDR3 nucleotides read TGTGCCATCAGTGCCGGGACAGGGTCCTACGAGCAGTACTTC. V usage is TRBV10-3 and J usage is TRBJ2-7; 9 nucleotides line up with TRBD1. This CDR3 contains 14 residues. The germline gives CDR1 ENHRY, CDR2 SYGVKD. Trimming cost V 4 bases and J 1 base; bases outside gene matches: 2.

This clonotype has a count of ten or more. The chain couples TRBV6-6 to TRBJ2-3; TRBD1 matches at 8 bases. Germline V gives CDR1 MNHNY, CDR2 SVGAGI (reference sequence). V was pared by 2 bases and J by 4 bases, with 8 bases of the junction left unmatched. The CDR3 loop spans 16 amino acids. The CDR3 loop is CASSYGRGQGADTQYF. Here the CDR3 DNA reads TGTGCCAGCAGTTACGGCCGTGGACAGGGAGCAGATACGCAGTATTTT.

V and J are TRBV27 and TRBJ2-3; 9 bases are shared with TRBD2. The CDR3 is 18 residues long. CDR1 is MNHEY, CDR2 SMNVEV, per germline (reference sequence). V lost 4 bases and J lost 0; bases outside the gene matches: 11. As DNA, the CDR3 is TGTGCCAGCAGTTATGGGGGAGGGCTAGCGGGGAGCACAGATACGCAGTATTTT. The encoded protein is CASSYGGGLAGSTDTQYF.

This clonotype was observed at least ten times. V and J are TRBV9 and TRBJ2-5; D is possibly TRBD2 (6 bases). Germline V lookup: CDR1 SGDLS, CDR2 YYNGEE. The CDR3 runs 15 residues. V lost 3 bases and J lost 4, with 16 bases in between. For the CDR3, the DNA is TGTGCCAGCAGCGCCAGTGGGCAGGGAGGAGAGACCCAGTACTTC. Amino acids: CASSASGQGGETQYF. Looking up the rest from reference TRBV9 and TRBJ2-5 gives the full variable domain: DSGVTQTPKHLITATGQRVTLRCSPRSGDLSVYWYQQSLDQGLQFLIQYYNGEERAKGNILERFSAQQFPDLHSELNLSSLELGDSALYFCASSASGQGGETQYFGPGTRLLVL.

A remark on this clonotype: The junction differs from germline at one of its ends, possibly a read error. The chain uses TRBV7-9 and TRBJ1-5, with D possibly matching TRBD1 (5 bases). Germline CDR1 reads SEHNR; CDR2 reads FQNEAQ (reference sequence). The CDR3 is 13 residues long. The CDR3 loop reads CANSPQGGQPQHF. The CDR3 DNA sequence: TGTGCCAACAGCCCCCAGGGAGGTCAGCCCCAGCATTTT.

The genes are TRBV29-1 and TRBJ2-7; D call uncertain. The V gene's germline CDR1 is SQVTM and CDR2 ANQGSEA. V shed 4 bases and J shed 2 bases, with 18 bases lying between them. There are 15 residues in the CDR3. The CDR3 region has the DNA TGCAGCGTTGTAAGATCCGGTTTAGCCCCCTACGAGCAGTACTTC. This codes for CSVVRSGLAPYEQYF.